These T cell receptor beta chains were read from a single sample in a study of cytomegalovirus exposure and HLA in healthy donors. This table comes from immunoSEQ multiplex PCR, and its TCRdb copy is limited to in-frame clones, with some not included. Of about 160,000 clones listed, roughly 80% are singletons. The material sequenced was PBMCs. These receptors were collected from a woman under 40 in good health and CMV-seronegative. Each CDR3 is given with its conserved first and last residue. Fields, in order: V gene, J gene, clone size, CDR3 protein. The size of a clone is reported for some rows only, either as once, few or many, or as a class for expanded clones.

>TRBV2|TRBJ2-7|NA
CASREGAVSEQYF
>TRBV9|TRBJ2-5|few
CASSGTSGGDSGTQYF
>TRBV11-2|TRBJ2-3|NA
CASSRTRNSDTQYF
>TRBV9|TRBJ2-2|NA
CASSVRRAPGTSFAGELFF
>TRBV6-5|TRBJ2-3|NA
CASTIAGGRADTQYF
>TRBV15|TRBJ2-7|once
CATSRDRGSYEQYF
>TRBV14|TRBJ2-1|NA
CASSQGIDRVQDEQFF
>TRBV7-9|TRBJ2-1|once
CASSFSPNEQFF
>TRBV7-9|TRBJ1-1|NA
CASSPRGGGASNTEAFF
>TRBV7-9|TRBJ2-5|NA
CASSLLVAGEETQYF